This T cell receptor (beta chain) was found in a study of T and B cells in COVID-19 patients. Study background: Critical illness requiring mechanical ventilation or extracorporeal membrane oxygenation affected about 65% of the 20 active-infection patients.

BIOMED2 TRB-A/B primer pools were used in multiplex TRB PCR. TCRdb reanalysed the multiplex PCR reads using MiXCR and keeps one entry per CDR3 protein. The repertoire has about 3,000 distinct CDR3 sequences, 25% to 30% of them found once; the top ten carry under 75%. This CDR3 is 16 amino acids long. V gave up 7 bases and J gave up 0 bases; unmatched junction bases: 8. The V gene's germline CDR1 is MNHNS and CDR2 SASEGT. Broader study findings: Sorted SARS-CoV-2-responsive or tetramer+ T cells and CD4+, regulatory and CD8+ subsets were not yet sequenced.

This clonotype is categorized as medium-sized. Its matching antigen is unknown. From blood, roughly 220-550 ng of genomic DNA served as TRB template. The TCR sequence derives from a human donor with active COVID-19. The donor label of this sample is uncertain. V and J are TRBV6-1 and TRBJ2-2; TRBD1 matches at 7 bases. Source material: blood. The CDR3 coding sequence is TGTGCCAGCAAGGGACCGGGACAGACGAACACCGGGGAGCTGTTTTTT. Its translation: CASKGPGQTNTGELFF.